The next 23 T cell receptor beta chains were all read from a single sample in a study of cytomegalovirus exposure and HLA in healthy donors. PCR primers comprised 60 Vbeta and 13 Jbeta primers. Generated by immunoSEQ multiplex PCR, the TCRdb table keeps only in-frame clones and is missing some. The data show 150,000 to 200,000 clones, more than 75% seen once. Specimen: PBMCs. These receptor sequences come from a man in his late teens or twenties in good health and CMV-seropositive.

This chain links TRBV4-1 with TRBJ2-7; D unclear. The ends were cut back, 4 bases at V and 2 bases at J, with 12 bases in the middle. CDR3 size: 14 residues. Germline V gene data show CDR1 as MGHRA and CDR2 as YSYEKL. The CDR3 sequence is CASSRGQNTYEQYF. As DNA, the CDR3 is TGCGCCAGCAGCCGAGGTCAGAATACCTACGAGCAGTACTTC.

The V call is TRBV10-3, the J call TRBJ1-2, with a tentative D call TRBD1 (6 bases). The germline V gene encodes CDR1 ENHRY and CDR2 SYGVKD. The CDR3 length is 11 residues. The ends were cut back, 9 bases at V and 6 bases at J, with 11 bases in the middle. CDR3 loop: CAIQGSDGYTF. As DNA, the CDR3 is TGTGCCATTCAGGGGTCGGATGGCTACACCTTC.

This clone showed up just a few times. The chain uses TRBV2 and TRBJ2-2; 8 bases map to TRBD1. This CDR3 is 15 amino acids long. Germline trimming cut 6 bases from V and 2 bases from J; bases unmatched to any gene: 5. Germline V gene sequence: CDR1 SNHLY, CDR2 FYNNEI. The DNA of the CDR3 is TGTGCCAGCAGCGGGACAGGCCGTAACACCGGGGAGCTGTTTTTT. Translation gives CASSGTGRNTGELFF.

The J gene is TRBJ2-4, the V gene TRBV18; 8 positions agree with TRBD2. CDR3 size: 15 residues. Germline loops: CDR1 KGHSH, CDR2 LQKENI. V lost 0 bases and J lost 6; bases outside the gene matches: 4. The CDR3 DNA sequence: TGTGCCAGCTCACCACCGCCCAGCGGGGGAAACATTCAGTACTTC. This translates into CASSPPPSGGNIQYF.

The chain joins TRBV7-2 to TRBJ2-3; weak D call: TRBD1 (6 bases). The CDR3 contains 17 residues. Germline V lookup: CDR1 SGHTA, CDR2 FQGNSA. V was clipped by 3 bases and J by 1 base, with 17 bases between them. As DNA, the CDR3 is TGTGCCAGCAGCTTGGTACGCGGTGGGGGCCGCACAGATACGCAGTATTTT. Amino acids: CASSLVRGGGRTDTQYF.

In DNA form, the CDR3 reads TGCGCCAGCAGCTTCTCAGGGGCGAACACTGAAGCTTTCTTT. The encoded protein is CASSFSGANTEAFF. This sequence joins TRBV5-1 and TRBJ1-1, with D maybe TRBD1 (6 bases). Trimming pared 2 bases from V and 1 base from J, leaving 9 bases between. Germline CDR1 SGHRS, CDR2 YFSETQ. This CDR3 spans 14 amino acids. Full variable domain (rest looked up from reference TRBV5-1 and TRBJ1-1): KAGVTQTPRYLIKTRGQQVTLSCSPISGHRSVSWYQQTPGQGLQFLFEYFSETQRNKGNFPGRFSGRQFSNSRSEMNVSTLELGDSALYLCASSFSGANTEAFFGQGTRLTVV.

A single count supports this clone. This chain links TRBV6-6 with TRBJ2-3, with 8 positions matching TRBD2. The J segment lost 3 bases and the V segment lost 7 bases, leaving 9 bases of the junction unmatched. The germline gives CDR1 MNHNY, CDR2 SVGAGI (reference sequence). The CDR3 extends over 15 amino acids. CDR3 amino acids: CASMLGGGYTDTQYF. Here the CDR3 DNA reads TGTGCCAGCATGTTGGGCGGGGGGTATACAGATACGCAGTATTTT.

This rearrangement joins TRBV7-2 to TRBJ2-7; 11 bases line up with TRBD2. This CDR3 region has 16 residues. From germline, CDR1 is SGHTA and CDR2 FQGNSA. J lost 4 bases, V lost 4 bases, and 9 bases had no gene match. The CDR3 is CASSSPRLAGTYEQYF. CDR3 bases: TGTGCCAGCAGCTCCCCGAGACTAGCGGGGACGTACGAGCAGTACTTC. Looking up the rest from reference TRBV7-2 and TRBJ2-7 gives the full variable domain: GAGVSQSPSNKVTEKGKDVELRCDPISGHTALYWYRQSLGQGLEFLIYFQGNSAPDKSGLPSDRFSAERTGGSVSTLTIQRTQQEDSAVYLCASSSPRLAGTYEQYFGPGTRLTVT.

The gene calls are TRBV6-1 and TRBJ1-1, with a possible D match to TRBD1 (6 bases). The V gene lost 4 bases and the J gene lost 4 bases, with 13 bases spanning the gap. The CDR3 runs 14 residues. Germline CDR1 is MNHNS and CDR2 is SASEGT. CDR3 nucleotide sequence: TGTGCCAGCAGTGGAAACAGGGCCCGCACTGAAGCTTTCTTT. Its protein product is CASSGNRARTEAFF.

The chain joins TRBV30 to TRBJ2-7; D is ambiguous. This CDR3 is 14 amino acids long. The germline V gene encodes CDR1 GTSNPN and CDR2 SVGIG (reference sequence). V lost 2 bases and J 0 bases, leaving 11 bases between the germline ends. The CDR3 reads CAWSSSPSSYEQYF. The CDR3 nucleotides are TGTGCCTGGAGTTCGAGTCCTAGCTCCTACGAGCAGTACTTC.

The chain uses TRBV15 and TRBJ1-2; D is uncertain. This CDR3 has 16 residues. Germline CDR1 is LNHNV and CDR2 is YYDKDF (reference sequence). V lost 3 bases to trimming and J lost 4 bases, with 18 bases between them. The CDR3 spells CATSSPNSRQVYGYTF. The CDR3 region has the DNA TGTGCCACCAGCAGTCCGAACTCACGACAAGTCTATGGCTACACCTTC.

This chain connects TRBV15 to TRBJ2-2; TRBD2 agrees at 8 bases. Germline lookup yields CDR1 LNHNV and CDR2 YYDKDF (reference sequence). Trimming removed 0 bases from V and 6 bases from J; junction bases left unmatched: 15. The CDR3 is made up of 19 amino acids. DNA for the CDR3: TGTGCCACCAGCAGAGATCGGGGGGGGACCCCTCTTGGTCCCGGGGAGCTGTTTTTT. Translation: CATSRDRGGTPLGPGELFF.

This clone came up once. V gene TRBV11-3 combines with J gene TRBJ2-3; 9 bases map to TRBD1. With V trimmed by 5 bases and J by 4 bases, 4 bases remained unmatched. The CDR3 is 14 residues long. Germline CDR1 and CDR2: SGHNT and YENEEA. In nucleotides, the CDR3 is TGTGCCAGCAGCCCACAGGGGGCGCCAGATACGCAGTATTTT. Protein product: CASSPQGAPDTQYF. Using reference TRBV11-3 and TRBJ2-3 for the parts outside the CDR3, the full variable domain is EAGVVQSPRYKIIEKKQPVAFWCNPISGHNTLYWYLQNLGQGPELLIRYENEEAVDDSQLPKDRFSAERLKGVDSTLKIQPAELGDSAVYLCASSPQGAPDTQYFGPGTRLTVL.

The chain couples TRBV7-2 to TRBJ2-5; tentative D call: TRBD1 (5 bases). V lost 1 base and J 2 bases, leaving 5 bases between the germline ends. Germline-derived CDR1 and CDR2 are SGHTA and FQGNSA. The CDR3 extends over 13 amino acids. CDR3 DNA: TGTGCCAGCAGCTTAGGACAGCAAGAGACCCAGTACTTC. Its translation: CASSLGQQETQYF.

This clone was detected a few times. The CDR3 sequence is CASSLGSGKPTYEQYF. CDR3 DNA: TGTGCCAGCAGCTTGGGGTCCGGGAAACCGACCTACGAGCAGTACTTC. The chain recombines TRBV5-8 with TRBJ2-7, with D tentatively TRBD2 (5 bases). The germline V gene encodes CDR1 SGHTS and CDR2 YDEGEE. The CDR3 extends over 16 amino acids. The ends were cut back, 0 bases at V and 2 bases at J, with 15 bases in the middle.

This chain uses TRBV4-3 with TRBJ2-7; 8 bases agree with TRBD1. Germline trimming cut 1 base from V and 5 bases from J; bases unmatched to any gene: 10. The CDR3 consists of 16 residues. Germline CDR1 and CDR2: LGHNA and YSLEER. In DNA form, the CDR3 reads TGCGCCAGCAGCCAAGGGGCCCGGACAGGGTTAAACGAGCAGTACTTC. Translation: CASSQGARTGLNEQYF.

V and J are TRBV5-4 and TRBJ2-7; 9 bases are shared with TRBD1. CDR3 size: 17 residues. The V gene's germline CDR1 is SGHNT and CDR2 YYREEE (reference sequence). The V and J ends lost 4 bases and 1 base, in that order; junction bases with no gene match: 12. The CDR3 DNA is TGTGCCAGCAGCCCCGGGACAGGGTCTCCCTTTTCCTACGAGCAGTACTTC. The encoded protein is CASSPGTGSPFSYEQYF.

The CDR3 nucleotides read TGTGCCAGCAGCTTATTTCCGGGACAGACCTCCTACGAGCAGTACTTC. As protein: CASSLFPGQTSYEQYF. This chain joins TRBV7-9 and TRBJ2-7, with 7 bases identical to TRBD1. This CDR3 region has 16 residues. CDR1 and CDR2 (germline): SEHNR, FQNEAQ (reference sequence). Trimming cost V 2 bases and J 0 bases; bases outside gene matches: 7.

This chain uses TRBV10-3 with TRBJ1-2; D is ambiguous. Germline V gene data show CDR1 as ENHRY and CDR2 as SYGVKD. The CDR3 runs 12 residues. Trimming cost V 3 bases and J 4 bases, with 6 bases left between them. DNA for the CDR3: TGTGCCATCAGTGAAGACATCTATGGCTACACCTTC. As protein: CAISEDIYGYTF.

The chain employs TRBV5-1 and TRBJ2-3; 9 nucleotides match TRBD2. V shed 1 base and J 4 bases; nucleotides not matched to a gene: 10. This CDR3 spans 17 amino acids. Per the germline V gene, CDR1 is SGHRS and CDR2 is YFSETQ. For the CDR3, the DNA is TGCGCCAGCAGCTTGACTGAAGGAGCGGGGGGCCCAGATACGCAGTATTTT. This translates into CASSLTEGAGGPDTQYF. The whole variable domain, remainder taken from reference TRBV5-1 and TRBJ2-3, is KAGVTQTPRYLIKTRGQQVTLSCSPISGHRSVSWYQQTPGQGLQFLFEYFSETQRNKGNFPGRFSGRQFSNSRSEMNVSTLELGDSALYLCASSLTEGAGGPDTQYFGPGTRLTVL.

The gene calls are TRBV4-1 and TRBJ1-1; 8 bases align to TRBD1. The CDR3 runs 15 residues. The germline CDR1 and CDR2 sequences are MGHRA and YSYEKL. V shed 4 bases, J shed 5 bases, and the junction held 9 bases outside the gene matches. The CDR3 DNA reads as TGCGCCAGCAGCCCCTTCTGGACAGGGTATACTGAAGCTTTCTTT. Its protein is CASSPFWTGYTEAFF.

About this clone: A junction boundary mismatches the germline segment, possibly from a read error. This chain links TRBV7-9 with TRBJ1-2, with unresolved D. Germline CDR1 reads SEHNR; CDR2 reads FQNEAQ (reference sequence). The CDR3 is 13 amino acids. The CDR3 DNA reads as TGTTCCAGCAGCTTATATCTTAACTATGGCTACACCTTC. Its protein product is CSSSLYLNYGYTF.

This sequence joins TRBV18 and TRBJ1-1; D gene ambiguous. V was cut by 4 bases and J by 6 bases, with 9 bases left in between. The germline V gene encodes CDR1 KGHSH and CDR2 LQKENI. This CDR3 has 12 residues. DNA of the CDR3: TGTGCCAGCTCACAAGAACGCGCTGAAGCTTTCTTT. It encodes CASSQERAEAFF. Looking up the rest from reference TRBV18 and TRBJ1-1 gives the full variable domain: NAGVMQNPRHLVRRRGQEARLRCSPMKGHSHVYWYRQLPEEGLKFMVYLQKENIIDESGMPKERFSAEFPKEGPSILRIQQVVRGDSAAYFCASSQERAEAFFGQGTRLTVV.